This entry describes one TCR beta chain. In this sample, this clonotype turned up once. It has no known antigen specificity. Base qualities are missing; no much larger clone stands one base away. One read provides weak support. RNA was extracted using the RNeasy kit, and roughly 0.5 to 1 microgram was reverse transcribed with random hexamers. The immunoSEQ multiplex PCR assay, covering 54 Vbeta and 13 Jbeta segments, was used to amplify TCR beta CDR3 regions. To correct PCR amplification bias, a synthetic template baseline was used for both primer optimization and computational correction. The original pipeline was this. Reads were annotated to V, D and J genes per IMGT and analyzed with immunoSEQ Analyzer, keeping only productive sequences. Clonality was computed as one minus Shannon entropy normalized by log2 of the number of productive unique sequences. For each patient and control, public and private clones were evaluated among the 100 most prevalent clones. Susac-specific clones were defined as absent from healthy and MS cohorts, approximately 1,000 published viral clones and other ImmuneACCESS disease sequences. TCRdb took the public reads, trimmed them with fastp at Q25, ran MiXCR for clone calling and kept in-frame beta chains. Each entry merges the rows of one CDR3 protein and shows their most common DNA and genes. The V and J calls were determined by TCRdb, not by the authors. The sample profile shows 200,000 or so distinct CDR3 sequences; roughly 95% of them were found once. The ten top clones hold 0.093% of the sample.

The data stem from a study of CD8 T cells in Susac syndrome (dated by TCRdb to the late 2010s). Turning to the overall study: Repertoire sequencing was used to test whether CD8+ T cell activation and differentiation in Susac syndrome was antigen driven. What the research found in general, with its limitations: The number of individuals in the TCR sequencing and HLA analysis was recognized as being relatively small.

Peripheral blood CD8+ and CD4+ T cells from healthy donors, Susac syndrome patients and multiple sclerosis patients were profiled using high-throughput TCR beta sequencing. Multiple sclerosis controls were treatment-naive patients with stable or active relapsing-remitting disease fulfilling revised McDonald criteria. CD8+ TEMRA cells were enriched by FACS, while bulk CD8+ and CD4+ T cells were purified by magnetic negative isolation. Blood was collected in EDTA tubes and processed within 24 hours, with PBMCs isolated through density gradient centrifugation. PBMCs intended for TCR sequencing were cryopreserved in liquid nitrogen and thawed later in a water bath at 37 degrees C. A purity of at least 90% was achieved for sorted or isolated CD4+, CD8+ and CD8+ TEMRA cells. The junction shows trimming of 6 bases on V and 2 bases on J, plus 14 bases between the germline ends. The germline V gene (reference sequence) gives CDR1 as DFQATT and CDR2 as SNEGSKA. Counted from cysteine to phenylalanine, this CDR3 has 13 amino acids. The CDR3 DNA has 39 bases and is translated from base 1.

Material for sequencing was CD4+ T cells from PBMCs. The chain joins TRBV20-1 to TRBJ2-7, with no confident D gene call. The clonotype was recovered from a human donor with multiple sclerosis. The nucleotide sequence is TGCAGTGCCCTGGACGGCTCCCCCTACGAGCAGTACTTC. This gives the protein CSALDGSPYEQYF.